This TCR beta chain was identified in a study of T cell responses to AZD1222 COVID-19 vaccine. This clone has only one observation. The target antigen is unknown. Germline V gene data show CDR1 as MDHEN and CDR2 as SYDVKM. This CDR3 spans 13 amino acids. V lost 6 bases to trimming and J lost 3 bases; unmatched junction nucleotides: 3. Here immunoSEQ multiplex PCR was the method, and the copy in TCRdb shows in-frame clones only, minus some. The sample holds about 130,000 clones, approximately 84% seen once. Overall study findings and caveats: AZD1222 recipients seropositive at baseline numbered only 5 to 7. Across spike, vaccine-associated CD4 TCRs were found, dominant at 160-218 and 743-854. In the spike-specific TCR repertoire, nearly half reportedly target unmutated variant regions.

V is TRBV28 and J is TRBJ1-2, with 8 nucleotides matching TRBD1. The sequence derives from an adult in good health. The specimen was peripheral blood, collected on day 0 of AZD1222 vaccination. The CDR3 DNA sequence: TGTGCCAGCAGGATGGGACAGGACTATGGCTACACCTTC. Amino acids: CASRMGQDYGYTF.